This entry describes one TCR beta chain. Authors' data handling: Nucleated cell number was recorded as an estimate derived from reference gene primer amplification. Sequencing used immunoSEQ multiplex PCR; TCRdb keeps in-frame clones, though not all of them. Clone size and the V and J calls come from that table; the DNA yielded D and trimming. The repertoire holds approximately 450,000 clones, about 90% seen once, with just under 2% in the top ten. The data belong to a study of blood T cell repertoires in COVID-19. Whole-study context: From T cells, B-cell-depleted T cells, or PBMCs came the material, which was cDNA or gDNA.

Participants were aged 18 to 89 years from 20 to 30 US areas. The sequence was collected from a woman between 18 and 29 years old with acute COVID-19. Sequencing was performed on PBMCs or T cells enriched from blood (not recorded which).

The CDR3 sequence: CASSSTGKYEQYF. CDR3 nucleotides: TGTGCCAGCAGCTCGACAGGGAAATACGAGCAGTACTTC. The chain couples TRBV7-9 to TRBJ2-7; TRBD1 matches at 7 bases. The CDR3 length is 13 residues. V lost 4 bases and J lost 4; bases outside the gene matches: 4. In germline, CDR1 is SEHNR, CDR2 FQNEAQ (reference sequence). The full variable domain, with the rest looked up from reference TRBV7-9 and TRBJ2-7, is DTGVSQNPRHKITKRGQNVTFRCDPISEHNRLYWYRQTLGQGPEFLTYFQNEAQLEKSRLLSDRFSAERPKGSFSTLEIQRTEQGDSAMYLCASSSTGKYEQYFGPGTRLTVT.